What follows describes a single T cell receptor beta chain. Researchers amplified the TCR beta CDR3 regions from RNA transcripts. RT-PCR in the first round (using the HTBI primer set) targeted the TCR CDR3. MiXCR, applied by TCRdb to the multiplex PCR reads, yields one record per CDR3 protein. The data contain around 290,000 distinct CDR3 sequences, 10% to 15% of them singletons. This entry is derived from a study of T cells in Graves' hyperthyroidism and ophthalmopathy. The clonotype comes from a woman in her thirties with Graves' hyperthyroidism that later progressed to Graves' ophthalmopathy. Input material: blood.

The CDR3 region is CASSQDRGAGGYTF. For the CDR3, the DNA is TGTGCCAGCAGCCAAGATCGGGGGGCGGGAGGCTACACCTTC. The genes are TRBV3-1 and TRBJ1-2; tentative D call: TRBD1 (6 bases). This CDR3 contains 14 residues. The ends were cut back, 0 bases at V and 8 bases at J, with 13 bases in the middle. Germline loops: CDR1 LGHDT, CDR2 YNNKEL (reference sequence). The variable domain in full, completed from reference TRBV3-1 and TRBJ1-2, reads DTAVSQTPKYLVTQMGNDKSIKCEQNLGHDTMYWYKQDSKKFLKIMFSYNNKELIINETVPNRFSPKSPDKAHLNLHINSLELGDSAVYFCASSQDRGAGGYTFGSGTRLTVV.